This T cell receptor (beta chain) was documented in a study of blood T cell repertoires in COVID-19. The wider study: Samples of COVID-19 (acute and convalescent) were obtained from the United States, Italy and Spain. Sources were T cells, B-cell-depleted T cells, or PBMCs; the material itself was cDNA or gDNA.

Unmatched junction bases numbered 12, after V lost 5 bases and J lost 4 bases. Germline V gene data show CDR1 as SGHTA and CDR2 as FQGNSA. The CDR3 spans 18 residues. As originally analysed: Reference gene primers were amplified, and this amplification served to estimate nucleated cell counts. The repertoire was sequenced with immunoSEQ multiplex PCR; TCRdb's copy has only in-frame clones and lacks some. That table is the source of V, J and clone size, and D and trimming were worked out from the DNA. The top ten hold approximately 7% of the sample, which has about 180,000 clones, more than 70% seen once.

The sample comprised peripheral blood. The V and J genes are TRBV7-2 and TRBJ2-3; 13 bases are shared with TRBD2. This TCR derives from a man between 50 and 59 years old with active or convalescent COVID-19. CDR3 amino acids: CASSPRPGLAGIADTQYF. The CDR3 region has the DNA TGTGCCAGCAGCCCCCGCCCGGGACTAGCGGGAATCGCAGATACGCAGTATTTT.